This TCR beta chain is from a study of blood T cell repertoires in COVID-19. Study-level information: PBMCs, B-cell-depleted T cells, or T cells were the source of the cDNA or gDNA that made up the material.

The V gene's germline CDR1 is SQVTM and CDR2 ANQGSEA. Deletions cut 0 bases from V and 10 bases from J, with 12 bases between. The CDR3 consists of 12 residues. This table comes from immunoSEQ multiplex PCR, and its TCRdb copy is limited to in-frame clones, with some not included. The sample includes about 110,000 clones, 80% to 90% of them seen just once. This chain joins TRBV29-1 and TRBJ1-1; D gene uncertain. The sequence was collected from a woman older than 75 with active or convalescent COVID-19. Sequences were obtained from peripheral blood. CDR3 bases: TGCAGCGTTGAAGATACGGCATGGGCAGCTTTCTTT. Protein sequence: CSVEDTAWAAFF. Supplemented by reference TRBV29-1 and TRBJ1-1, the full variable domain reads SAVISQKPSRDICQRGTSLTIQCQVDSQVTMMFWYRQQPGQSLTLIATANQGSEATYESGFVIDKFPISRPNLTFSTLTVSNMSPEDSSIYLCSVEDTAWAAFFGQGTRLTVV.